This entry is about one T cell receptor beta chain. What it binds is not known. The sample is drawn from a study of T cell repertoires in cytomegalovirus infection. On the study more broadly: In the study, CMV epitopes included recently identified HLA-C-restricted and well-studied HLA-B-restricted ones. In public TCR beta signatures, there were indications of both CMV infection and matching HLA type.

TCRdb called the reads again in MiXCR, with one record for every CDR3 protein. The sample includes around 540,000 distinct CDR3 sequences, around 30% seen only once; the top ten take roughly 15%. The specimen comprised cultured PBMCs, sampled from culture after CMV antigen stimulation. The TCR was taken from a human donor in good health (CMV status not recorded). Some clones in this sample may be carry-over from other donors' samples.

CDR3 region: CASSASNVGELFF. CDR3 sequence (DNA): TGTGCCAGTAGTGCTAGCAATGTCGGGGAGCTGTTTTTT. The J gene is TRBJ2-2, the V gene TRBV19, with D maybe TRBD2 (5 bases). The CDR3 is 13 amino acids. Germline CDR1 LNHDA, CDR2 SQIVND (reference sequence). With 5 bases removed from V and 7 bases from J, the gap between germline ends came to 11 bases. The full variable domain, its missing parts supplied by reference TRBV19 and TRBJ2-2, is DGGITQSPKYLFRKEGQNVTLSCEQNLNHDAMYWYRQDPGQGLRLIYYSQIVNDFQKGDIAEGYSVSREKKESFPLTVTSAQKNPTAFYLCASSASNVGELFFGEGSRLTVL.